Listed below are T cell receptor beta chains from one sample, sequenced in a study of blood T cell repertoires in COVID-19. Sequencing used immunoSEQ multiplex PCR; TCRdb keeps in-frame clones, though not all of them. This table holds 150,000 to 200,000 clones, about 85% found once. The sequenced sample was peripheral blood. Receptors were obtained from a woman aged 40 to 50 with COVID-19, enrolled during active disease. The CDR3 runs from the conserved cysteine through the conserved F or W. D genes are given only for firm matches. For some rows the clone size is stated as once, few or many, or as a class when expanded; others skip it.

-,TRBV18,TRBJ1-2,-,CASSSNGPGGYGYTF,TGTGCCAGCTCAAGTAACGGCCCAGGTGGCTATGGCTACACCTTC
-,TRBV18,TRBJ2-7,-,CASSGGYYEQYF,TGTGCCAGCTCGGGAGGCTACTACGAGCAGTACTTC
-,TRBV3-1/TRBV3-2,TRBJ2-1,TRBD1,CASSQVGTGVNEQFF,TGTGCCAGCAGCCAAGTAGGGACAGGGGTAAATGAGCAGTTCTTC
-,TRBV27,TRBJ1-1,-,CASSSPLKPDTEAFF,TGTGCCAGCAGTTCCCCCCTTAAGCCCGACACTGAAGCTTTCTTT
once,TRBV5-5,TRBJ2-7,-,CASSIAMTGLSYEQYF,TGTGCCAGCAGCATAGCGATGACAGGACTCTCCTACGAGCAGTACTTC
-,TRBV4-3,TRBJ1-6,TRBD1,CASSFSGTGENSPLHF,TGCGCCAGCAGCTTTTCCGGGACAGGGGAAAATTCACCCCTCCACTTT
once,TRBV10-3,TRBJ1-5,-,CAISEESLDQPQHF,TGTGCCATCAGTGAAGAAAGCCTGGATCAGCCCCAGCATTTT
-,TRBV19,TRBJ2-1,TRBD1,CASMRTGDLAEQFF,TGTGCCAGTATGAGGACAGGGGACTTGGCTGAGCAGTTCTTC
-,TRBV5-4,TRBJ2-3,TRBD1,CASSSGPTGGTDTQYF,TGTGCCAGCAGCTCGGGTCCCACAGGGGGCACAGATACGCAGTATTTT
-,TRBV6-1,TRBJ1-5,-,CASSPRGLSNQPQHF,TGTGCCAGCAGTCCCAGGGGCCTTAGCAATCAGCCCCAGCATTTT
-,TRBV18,TRBJ2-3,TRBD2,CASSPGLASTDTQYF,TGTGCCAGCTCACCAGGACTAGCCTCGACAGATACGCAGTATTTT
-,TRBV5-4,TRBJ1-1,-,CASRAGTNTEAFF,TGTGCCAGCAGGGCGGGCACGAACACTGAAGCTTTCTTT
-,TRBV27,TRBJ1-1,-,CASSSGLRQNTEAFF,TGTGCCAGCAGTTCCGGACTACGACAGAACACTGAAGCTTTCTTT